The clone carrying this T cell receptor beta chain has a handful of counts. The target antigen is unknown. This record belongs to a study of regulatory T cells in long-lasting Graves disease. For the study at large: Recently diagnosed Graves' patients had received antithyroid drugs for under 3 months. Findings and caveats of the study: More public clonotypes were shared by persistent patients (about 2,700) than by new patients (roughly 970). Persistent disease exhibited a predilection for TRBV28, TRBJ1-2 and TRBJ2-5.

Noted time point: newly diagnosed GD, antithyroid drugs for less than 3 months. RNA from PBMCs was the source of the TCR library. Library construction for TCR beta used iRepertoire HTBI primers and Arm-PCR of CDR3 regions. MiXCR was run by TCRdb on the multiplex PCR reads, yielding one entry per CDR3 protein. The sample records hundreds of thousands of distinct CDR3 sequences, around 17% being singletons. V shed 7 bases and J 3 bases; nucleotides not matched to a gene: 9. Germline values: CDR1 SGHAT, CDR2 FQNNGV. The CDR3 has 16 amino acids. These data were also filed under a second study, of T cells in Graves' hyperthyroidism and ophthalmopathy.

Sequenced material: peripheral blood mononuclear cells (PBMCs), taken at new diagnosis, from a patient treated with antithyroid drugs. The V and J genes are TRBV11-2 and TRBJ2-3; 11 bases are a match to TRBD2. This TCR was sampled from a woman aged 25 to 39 with Graves disease. The CDR3 region is CASIQTSGTWTDTQYF. The DNA for the CDR3 is TGTGCCAGCATCCAGACTAGCGGGACGTGGACAGATACGCAGTATTTT.